The present TCR beta chain was sequenced within a study of shared clonotypes between healthy human individuals. As concerns this clone: Its specificity is not known.

Findings and caveats of the study: Non-shared clonotypes had lower generation probabilities than those shared by all four donors. Naive subsets usually exceeded memory subsets in estimated richness.

This CDR3 spans 16 amino acids. V lost 6 bases and J lost 4; bases outside the gene matches: 8. The V gene's germline CDR1 is LNHDA and CDR2 SQIVND (reference sequence). Profiling relied on immunoSEQ multiplex PCR, and the TCRdb table lists in-frame clones only, not all of them. The sample lists 2 million to 2.5 million clones; 90% to 95% were seen once. The sequence came from a man aged 18 to 30 in good health. V gene TRBV19 combines with J gene TRBJ1-6, with TRBD1 matching over 8 bases. The sample taken for sequencing was naive CD4+ T cells sorted from blood. Subset defined: CD45RA+ positively selected. The CDR3 loop is CASSRDRGLYNSPLHF. The CDR3 DNA follows: TGTGCCAGTAGCCGTGACAGGGGTTTATATAATTCACCCCTCCACTTT.